This TCR beta chain was captured by sequencing in a study of T cell clones after liver transplantation. Repertoires were generated with immunoSEQ multiplex PCR, while TCRdb's copy carries only in-frame clones and drops some. In the table there are 45,000 to 55,000 clones, approximately 88% of which are singletons. V shed 4 bases and J 5 bases; nucleotides not matched to a gene: 13. Germline assignment: CDR1 MNHNS and CDR2 SASEGT. CDR3 length: 17 amino acids. The rearrangement uses TRBV6-1 and TRBJ2-2, with 7 bases fitting TRBD2. The source was CD4+ T cells from blood, collected before liver transplant. This clonotype was sampled from a human donor who received a liver transplant. For the CDR3, the DNA is TGTGCCAGCAGTGGGACCTCTGGACTAGTAGGAACCGGGGAGCTGTTTTTT. Its translation is CASSGTSGLVGTGELFF.